These T cell receptor beta chains were read from a single sample in a study of OX40 agonist ivuxolimab in advanced cancers. Clones were sequenced by immunoSEQ multiplex PCR, and TCRdb holds only the in-frame ones, with some missing. The table has 70,000 to 75,000 clones, 85% to 90% seen once. The input for sequencing was CD4+ or CD8+ T cells sorted from blood, taken in a trial of the OX40 agonist ivuxolimab. These receptors were collected from an adult with an advanced solid tumor such as melanoma, head and neck, liver or kidney cancer. The CDR3 runs from the conserved cysteine through the conserved F or W. The D gene is left open where the match is weak. Not every row has a clone size; where given, it reads once, few, many or a size class.

clone_size	v_call	d_call	j_call	cdr3_aa	cdr3_nt
.	TRBV6-1	TRBD1	TRBJ1-1	CASSERGQGAATEAFF	TGTGCCAGCAGTGAAAGGGGACAGGGCGCGGCCACTGAAGCTTTCTTT
.	TRBV6-4	TRBD2	TRBJ2-3	CASSRLAGGPTDTQYF	TGTGCCAGCAGCCGACTAGCGGGAGGACCCACAGATACGCAGTATTTT
.	TRBV7-9	TRBD2	TRBJ2-1	CASSLFPSGSSYNEQFF	TGTGCCAGCAGCTTATTCCCTAGCGGGAGTTCCTACAATGAGCAGTTCTTC
.	TRBV18	.	TRBJ1-5	CASSPSGRDQPQHF	TGTGCCAGCTCACCGTCAGGGCGGGATCAGCCCCAGCATTTT
.	TRBV7-6	.	TRBJ1-3	CASSLAWQEGNTIYF	TGTGCCAGCAGCTTAGCGTGGCAGGAAGGAAACACCATATATTTT
.	TRBV6-6	.	TRBJ1-1	CASSSTGGRATEAFF	TGTGCCAGCAGTTCCACAGGAGGAAGAGCCACAGAAGCTTTCTTT
.	TRBV19	.	TRBJ2-7	CASSSDRRSSYEQYF	TGTGCCAGTAGCTCCGACAGGAGGTCCTCCTACGAGCAGTACTTC
medium-sized	TRBV7-9	.	TRBJ1-6	CASGEGADYNSPLHF	TGTGCCAGCGGGGAGGGAGCGGACTATAATTCACCCCTCCACTTT
.	TRBV7-6	.	TRBJ1-6	CASSFMRGEPLHF	TGTGCCAGCAGCTTCATGAGGGGCGAGCCCCTCCACTTT
.	TRBV19	.	TRBJ1-5	CATGGQGNQPQHF	TGTGCCACTGGGGGCCAAGGGAATCAGCCCCAGCATTTT
once	TRBV28	.	TRBJ2-7	CASSPFRQASYEQYF	TGTGCCAGCAGTCCATTCCGACAGGCCTCCTACGAGCAGTACTTC
.	TRBV19	.	TRBJ2-7	CASSPTSSYEQYF	TGTGCCAGTAGCCCGACTAGCTCCTACGAGCAGTACTTC